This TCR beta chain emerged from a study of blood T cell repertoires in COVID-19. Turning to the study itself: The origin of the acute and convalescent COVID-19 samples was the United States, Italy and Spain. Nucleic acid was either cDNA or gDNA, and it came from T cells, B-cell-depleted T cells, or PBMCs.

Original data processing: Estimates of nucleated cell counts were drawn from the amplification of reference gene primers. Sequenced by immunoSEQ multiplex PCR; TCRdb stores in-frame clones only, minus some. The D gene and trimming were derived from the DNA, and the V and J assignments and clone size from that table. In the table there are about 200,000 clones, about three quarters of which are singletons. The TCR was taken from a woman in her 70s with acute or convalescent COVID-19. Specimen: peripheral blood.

CDR3 in DNA: TGCGCCAGCAGTGAGCGGACAGTACGTTACGAGCAGTACTTC. Protein product: CASSERTVRYEQYF. V usage is TRBV10-2 and J usage is TRBJ2-7, with a tentative D call TRBD1 (6 bases). The V gene lost 2 bases and the J gene lost 4 bases, with 12 bases spanning the gap. The CDR3 extends over 14 amino acids. Germline V CDR1 and CDR2: WSHSY, SAAADI.